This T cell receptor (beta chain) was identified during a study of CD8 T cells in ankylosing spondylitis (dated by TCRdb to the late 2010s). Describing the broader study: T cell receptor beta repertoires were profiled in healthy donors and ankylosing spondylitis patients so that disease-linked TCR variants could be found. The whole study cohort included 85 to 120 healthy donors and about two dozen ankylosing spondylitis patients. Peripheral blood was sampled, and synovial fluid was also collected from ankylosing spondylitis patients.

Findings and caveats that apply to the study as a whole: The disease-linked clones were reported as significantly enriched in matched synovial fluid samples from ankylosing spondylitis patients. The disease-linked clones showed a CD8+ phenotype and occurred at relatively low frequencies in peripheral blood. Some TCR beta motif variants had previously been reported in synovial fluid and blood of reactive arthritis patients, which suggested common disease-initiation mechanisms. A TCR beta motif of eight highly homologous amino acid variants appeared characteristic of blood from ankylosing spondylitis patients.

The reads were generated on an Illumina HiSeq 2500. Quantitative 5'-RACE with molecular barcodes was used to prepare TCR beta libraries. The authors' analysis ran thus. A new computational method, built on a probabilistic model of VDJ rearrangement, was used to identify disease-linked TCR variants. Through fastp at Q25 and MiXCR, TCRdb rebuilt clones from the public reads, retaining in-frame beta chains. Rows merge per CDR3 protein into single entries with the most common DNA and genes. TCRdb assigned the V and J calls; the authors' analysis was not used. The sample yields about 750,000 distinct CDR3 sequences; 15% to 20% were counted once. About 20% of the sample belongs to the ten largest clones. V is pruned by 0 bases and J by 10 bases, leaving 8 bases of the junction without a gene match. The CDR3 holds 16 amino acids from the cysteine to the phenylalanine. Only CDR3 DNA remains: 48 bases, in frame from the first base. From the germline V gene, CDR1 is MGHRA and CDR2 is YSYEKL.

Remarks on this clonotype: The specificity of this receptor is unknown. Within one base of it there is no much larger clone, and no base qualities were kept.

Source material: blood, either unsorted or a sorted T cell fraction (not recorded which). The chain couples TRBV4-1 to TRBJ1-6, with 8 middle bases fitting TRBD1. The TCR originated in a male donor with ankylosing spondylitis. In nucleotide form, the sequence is TGCGCCAGCAGCCAAGAGAGCAGGGGGCCTGTATCACCCCTCCACTTT. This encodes CASSQESRGPVSPLHF.